This T cell receptor beta chain was documented in a study of blood T cell repertoires in COVID-19. On the study more broadly: The United States, Italy and Spain were the sources of the acute and convalescent COVID-19 samples. Sample material is recorded as cDNA or gDNA derived from T cells, B-cell-depleted T cells, or PBMCs.

With 7 bases clipped from V and 0 bases from J, the junction kept 7 bases outside the gene matches. Germline CDR1 reads SGHNT; CDR2 reads YYREEE (reference sequence). The CDR3 is made up of 15 amino acids. In the original processing: The authors estimated nucleated cell counts from reference gene primer amplification. The repertoire was sequenced with immunoSEQ multiplex PCR; TCRdb's copy has only in-frame clones and lacks some. V, J and clone size reflect that table, while D and trimming were determined from the DNA. The sample includes roughly 280,000 clones, over 75% of them seen just once. The V and J genes are TRBV5-4 and TRBJ2-3; 8 bases agree with TRBD2. The sample taken for sequencing was peripheral blood. This TCR derives from a woman aged 70-85 years with acute or convalescent COVID-19. The CDR3 region is CASGPAGASTDTQYF. Here the CDR3 DNA reads TGTGCCAGCGGACCAGCGGGGGCCAGCACAGATACGCAGTATTTT.